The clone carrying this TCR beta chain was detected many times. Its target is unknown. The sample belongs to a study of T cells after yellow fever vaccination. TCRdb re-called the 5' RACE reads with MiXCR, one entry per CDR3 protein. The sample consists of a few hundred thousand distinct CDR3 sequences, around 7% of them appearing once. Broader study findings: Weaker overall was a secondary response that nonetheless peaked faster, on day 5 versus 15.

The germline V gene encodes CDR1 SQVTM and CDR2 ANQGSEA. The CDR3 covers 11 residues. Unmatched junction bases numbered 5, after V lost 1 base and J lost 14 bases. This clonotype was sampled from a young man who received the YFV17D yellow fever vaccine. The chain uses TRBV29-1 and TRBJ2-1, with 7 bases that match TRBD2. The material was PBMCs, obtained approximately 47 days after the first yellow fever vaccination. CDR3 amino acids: CSVEAGGLEFF. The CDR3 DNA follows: TGCAGCGTTGAAGCGGGGGGTTTGGAGTTCTTC.